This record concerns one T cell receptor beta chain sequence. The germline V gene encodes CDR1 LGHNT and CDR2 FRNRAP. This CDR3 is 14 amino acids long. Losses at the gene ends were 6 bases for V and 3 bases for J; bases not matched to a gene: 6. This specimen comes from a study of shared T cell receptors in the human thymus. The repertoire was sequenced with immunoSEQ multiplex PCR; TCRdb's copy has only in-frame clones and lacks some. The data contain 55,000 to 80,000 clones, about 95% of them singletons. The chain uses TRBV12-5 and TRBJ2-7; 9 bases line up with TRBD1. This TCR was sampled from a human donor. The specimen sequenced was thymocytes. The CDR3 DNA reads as TGTGCTAGTGGGGCGGGACAGGGATTCTACGAGCAGTACTTC. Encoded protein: CASGAGQGFYEQYF.